The rows below give T cell receptor beta chains drawn from one sample of a study of metastatic and nonmetastatic thyroid tumors. TCRdb re-analyzed the PCR reads using MiXCR. This table has tens of thousands of clones, more than 3.5% appearing once. The sequenced material came from blood. The receptors come from a female donor with papillary thyroid cancer or a benign thyroid nodule (not recorded which). Some clones in this sample may be carry-over from other donors' samples. Each CDR3 is given with its conserved first and last residue. Each record gives: clone size, J gene, D gene, V gene, CDR3 length, CDR3 protein, CDR3 DNA. A D gene is named only where the DNA matches it firmly. Some rows have no size entry. The others give once, few or many, or a class for an expanded clone.

NA TRBJ1-2 NA TRBV5-1 18 CASRGYARPIEYNYGYTF TGCGCCAGCAGGGGTTATGCACGGCCGATTGAGTATAACTATGGCTACACCTTC
few TRBJ2-1 TRBD1 TRBV6-1 16 CASSELTYGTGGEQFF TGTGCCAGCAGTGAGCTGACGTACGGGACAGGGGGAGAGCAGTTCTTC
many TRBJ2-5 NA TRBV7-2 16 CASSTQTGTGGETQYF TGTGCCAGCAGCACCCAGACAGGGACCGGGGGAGAGACCCAGTACTTC
NA TRBJ1-1 NA TRBV28 12 CAIIEVNTEAFF TGTGCCATTATTGAGGTGAACACTGAAGCTTTCTTT
many TRBJ1-1 NA TRBV27 14 CASSLARMNTEAFF TGTGCCAGCAGTTTAGCCAGGATGAACACTGAAGCTTTCTTT
many TRBJ1-6 TRBD1 TRBV5-1 15 CASSLTTGEHSPLHF TGCGCCAGCAGCTTAACGACAGGGGAGCATTCACCCCTCCACTTT
NA TRBJ2-5 NA TRBV20-1 14 CSARAGTGEETQYF TGCAGTGCTAGAGCGGGGACGGGGGAAGAGACCCAGTACTTC
many TRBJ1-1 NA TRBV19 15 CASSISGRGNTEAFF TGTGCCAGTAGTATATCCGGTAGAGGGAACACTGAAGCTTTCTTT
many TRBJ2-2 TRBD2 TRBV24-1 18 CATSDPGLAGQSTGELFF TGTGCCACCAGTGATCCCGGGCTAGCGGGACAAAGCACCGGGGAGCTGTTTTTT
medium-sized TRBJ1-1 NA TRBV7-3 13 CASSLEGGTEAFF TGTGCCAGCAGCTTGGAGGGAGGCACTGAAGCTTTCTTT
NA TRBJ2-1 TRBD2 TRBV20-1 13 CSRAGGPYNEQFF TGCAGCCGAGCGGGAGGCCCCTACAATGAGCAGTTCTTC
few TRBJ1-2 TRBD1 TRBV6-5 13 CASSYGAGGGYTF TGTGCCAGCAGTTATGGGGCAGGGGGAGGCTACACCTTC
many TRBJ2-1 TRBD1 TRBV28 12 CASKGQINEQFF TGTGCCAGCAAGGGACAGATAAATGAGCAGTTCTTC
NA TRBJ1-1 TRBD1 TRBV6-5 15 CASIRDRGSGTEAFF TGTGCCAGCATTAGGGACAGGGGGTCAGGCACTGAAGCTTTCTTT
few TRBJ1-2 NA TRBV20-1 13 CSARDPRTYGYTF TGCAGTGCTAGAGATCCAAGAACCTATGGCTACACCTTC
medium-sized TRBJ2-7 NA TRBV6-7 15 CASSYPPSGTYEQYF TGTGCCAGCAGTTACCCCCCCTCGGGAACCTACGAGCAGTACTTC
many TRBJ2-5 TRBD1 TRBV18 15 CASSPGTGGQETQYF TGTGCCAGCTCACCCGGGACAGGGGGCCAAGAGACCCAGTACTTC
NA TRBJ1-6 NA TRBV6-1 12 CASNTGSSPLHF TGTGCCAGCAACACAGGGTCTTCACCCCTCCACTTT
NA TRBJ1-2 NA TRBV15 13 CATSRDRVDGYTF TGTGCCACCAGCAGAGACAGGGTGGATGGCTACACCTTC
many TRBJ1-1 NA TRBV20-1 12 CSASLRRGGAFF TGCAGTGCATCCCTCCGCAGGGGAGGGGCTTTCTTT
medium-sized TRBJ2-1 NA TRBV27 15 CASRISDLSYNEQFF TGTGCCAGCAGGATTAGCGACTTATCCTACAATGAGCAGTTCTTC
NA TRBJ2-7 NA TRBV19 15 CASSLTVSVGDEQYF TGTGCCAGTAGTCTTACTGTTTCCGTCGGCGACGAGCAGTACTTC
many TRBJ1-2 NA TRBV9 13 CASGVSGNGGYTF TGTGCCAGCGGCGTGAGTGGTAATGGGGGCTACACCTTC
many TRBJ1-1 NA TRBV19 14 CASSIGRGNTEAFF TGTGCCAGTAGTATAGGGAGAGGGAACACTGAAGCTTTCTTT
medium-sized TRBJ2-3 NA TRBV6-1 15 CATTKGNRPRDTQYF TGTGCCACCACTAAAGGGAACAGACCGCGGGATACGCAGTATTTT
many TRBJ2-1 NA TRBV6-1 13 CASSYRQYNEQFF TGTGCCAGCAGTTATCGACAGTACAATGAGCAGTTCTTC
few TRBJ1-2 NA TRBV25-1 12 CASSELGVGYTF TGTGCCAGCAGTGAATTAGGGGTTGGCTACACCTTC
few TRBJ2-3 TRBD2 TRBV30 14 CASPFGGSTDTQYF TGTGCCTCCCCCTTCGGGGGGTCCACAGATACGCAGTATTTT